These 6 T cell receptor beta chains came from one sample sequenced in a study of identical twins (TCRdb year 2016). The library came from 5' RACE. Instrument used: Illumina HiSeq 2000. TCRdb trimmed the raw reads at Q25, called clones with MiXCR and kept productive beta chains. Each record represents a unique CDR3 protein, reported with the most common genes and DNA among its rows. This sample holds 1.5 million to 2 million distinct CDR3 sequences; under 35% were observed only once. In total, the top ten clones hold about 0.25% of the sample. Sample: cord blood. All receptors come from a newborn girl in good health.

This chain uses TRBV3-1 with TRBJ2-3, with 9 bases aligning to TRBD2. This CDR3 has 19 amino acids. The ends lost 1 base at V and 2 bases at J; junction bases unmatched: 13. Germline CDR1 and CDR2: LGHDT and YNNKEL (reference sequence). The CDR3: CASSQVGRGGNTHTDTQYF. The CDR3 nucleotides are TGTGCCAGCAGCCAAGTCGGGCGGGGGGGCAACACACACACAGATACGCAGTATTTT.

This sequence joins TRBV29-1 and TRBJ1-2, with no clear D. The V and J ends lost 8 bases and 1 base respectively, with 11 bases between them. The CDR3 extends over 12 amino acids. Germline V lookup: CDR1 SQVTM, CDR2 ANQGSEA. CDR3 sequence (DNA): TGCAGCACCAGTGAGATTAACTATGGCTACACCTTC. Its protein product is CSTSEINYGYTF.

This clonotype occurred a few times. V is TRBV4-2 and J is TRBJ2-7; tentatively, D is TRBD1 (5 bases). In germline, CDR1 is LGHNA, CDR2 YNFKEQ. The CDR3 has 14 residues. V dropped 0 bases and J dropped 2 bases, with 8 bases sitting between them. Here the CDR3 reads CASSQDPDTYEQYF. The CDR3 nucleotides are TGTGCCAGCAGCCAAGACCCGGACACCTACGAGCAGTACTTC.

This clonotype was counted a few times. CDR3 bases: TGTGCCAGCAGCTACCAGGACAGGCGCGGTTCCGAGCAGTACTTC. Its translation is CASSYQDRRGSEQYF. The chain carries TRBV7-2 and TRBJ2-5, with 7 bases identical to TRBD1. The assigned J gene may be wrong: the sequence end matches TRBJ2-7 better. The CDR3 contains 15 residues. Per germline, CDR1 SGHTA and CDR2 FQGNSA.

The CDR3 DNA reads as TGCAGTGCTACCCGGACGCCCGTCAACGAGCCCCAGCATTTT. As protein: CSATRTPVNEPQHF. The V gene is TRBV20-1, the J gene TRBJ1-5; D not certain. Germline V gene sequence: CDR1 DFQATT, CDR2 SNEGSKA (reference sequence). The CDR3 contains 14 residues. V gave up 4 bases and J gave up 8 bases, with 18 bases separating them.

This clonotype was seen a few times. The rearrangement uses TRBV20-1 and TRBJ2-3; maybe TRBD2 (6 bases). The CDR3 contains 13 residues. Trimming shortened V by 3 bases and J by 7 bases, and 14 bases separated the two germline ends. CDR1 DFQATT and CDR2 SNEGSKA come from the germline V gene (reference sequence). The CDR3 reads CSARRAGRNTQYF. The CDR3, as DNA: TGCAGTGCTAGGAGAGCAGGGAGGAATACGCAGTATTTT.